One TCR beta chain is described in this entry. This sample is drawn from a study of control samples from healthy donors and cancer patients. The V end lost 2 bases, the J end lost 9 bases, and 14 bases lay between the germline ends. Germline V lookup: CDR1 GTSNPN, CDR2 SVGIG (reference sequence). The CDR3 is made up of 14 amino acids. TCRdb's copy holds only in-frame clones and misses some; the assay was immunoSEQ multiplex PCR. Of approximately 110,000 clones listed, 90% are singletons. Sequencing was performed on blood. The receptor was derived from a human donor in good health. The donor label of this sample is uncertain. The rearrangement links TRBV30 to TRBJ1-6; maybe TRBD1 (6 bases). The DNA for the CDR3 is TGTGCCTGGAGTCCCCCGGGGGGCAGTTCACCCCTCCACTTT. Protein: CAWSPPGGSSPLHF.